These T cell receptor beta chains were read from a single sample in a study of identical twins. TCRdb re-called the 5' RACE reads through MiXCR, storing one row per CDR3 protein. The sample records a few hundred thousand distinct CDR3 sequences, more than 9% being singletons. A further study also used this sample, focusing on yellow fever vaccine responses in identical twins.

What was sequenced was PBMCs. These receptor sequences come from a woman between 18 and 30 years old in good health. Both conserved end residues are part of each CDR3. Fields, in order: CDR3 length, J gene, V gene, D gene, clone size, CDR3 protein, CDR3 DNA. The D gene is left open where the match is weak. The size field is filled for only some rows; it gives once, few, many or a size class.

13	TRBJ2-7	TRBV6-1	NA	NA	CASSIRDNYEQYF	TGTGCCAGCAGCATCCGGGACAACTACGAGCAGTACTTC
17	TRBJ2-7	TRBV11-2	TRBD2	many	CASSLGSFGLGRSGQYF	TGTGCCAGCAGCTTAGGATCCTTTGGACTAGGTCGTAGTGGGCAGTACTTC
15	TRBJ2-2	TRBV4-3	TRBD1	NA	CASSQDGTAGGELFF	TGCGCCAGCAGCCAAGATGGGACAGCTGGCGGGGAGCTGTTTTTT
14	TRBJ1-2	TRBV3-1	NA	few	CASSSIRGNYGYTF	TGTGCCAGCAGCTCAATTCGGGGTAACTATGGCTACACCTTC
14	TRBJ2-1	TRBV6-2/TRBV6-3	NA	few	CASSYGGAWNEQFF	TGTGCCAGCAGTTACGGGGGGGCCTGGAATGAGCAGTTCTTC
13	TRBJ1-5	TRBV10-3	NA	many	CAIRQGLDQPQHF	TGTGCCATCAGACAGGGATTGGATCAGCCCCAGCATTTT
15	TRBJ1-1	TRBV18	NA	NA	CASSPDRIMNTEAFF	TGTGCCAGCTCACCAGACAGAATAATGAACACTGAAGCTTTCTTT
13	TRBJ2-7	TRBV20-1	NA	few	CSAREAGLDEQYF	TGCAGTGCTAGAGAAGCGGGTCTGGACGAGCAGTACTTC
12	TRBJ1-1	TRBV6-2/TRBV6-3	NA	many	CASTAMNTEAFF	TGTGCCAGCACGGCCATGAACACTGAAGCTTTCTTT
16	TRBJ2-2	TRBV5-6	TRBD1	NA	CASSLYGTGVTGELFF	TGTGCCAGCAGCTTGTATGGGACAGGGGTCACCGGGGAGCTGTTTTTT
16	TRBJ2-5	TRBV6-5	TRBD2	many	CASSSGTSGAQETQYF	TGTGCCAGCAGTTCCGGGACTAGCGGGGCACAAGAGACCCAGTACTTC
14	TRBJ2-7	TRBV27	NA	few	CASSWREAPYEQYF	TGTGCCAGCAGTTGGAGGGAGGCCCCCTACGAGCAGTACTTC
14	TRBJ2-3	TRBV29-1	TRBD2	few	CSTRTSGVTDTQYF	TGCAGCACCCGGACTAGCGGGGTCACAGATACGCAGTATTTT
16	TRBJ2-2	TRBV7-2	NA	few	CASSQHRVANTGELFF	TGTGCCAGCAGCCAGCACAGGGTGGCGAACACCGGGGAGCTGTTTTTT
15	TRBJ2-5	TRBV2	TRBD2	NA	CASSEMAGGIETQYF	TGTGCCAGCAGTGAGATGGCGGGGGGAATAGAGACCCAGTACTTC
16	TRBJ2-3	TRBV28	NA	NA	CASRSLDKPSTDTQYF	TGTGCCAGCAGATCCTTGGACAAACCTAGCACAGATACGCAGTATTTT
13	TRBJ1-2	TRBV6-2/TRBV6-3	NA	few	CASSYGGAKGYTF	TGTGCCAGCAGTTACGGGGGGGCGAAGGGCTACACCTTC
17	TRBJ2-2	TRBV19	NA	NA	CASTLLSHSLNTGELFF	TGTGCCAGTACCCTCCTGAGCCACAGCTTAAACACCGGGGAGCTGTTTTTT
13	TRBJ2-1	TRBV20-1	NA	NA	CSAPLPVGNEQFF	TGCAGTGCCCCCCTCCCAGTCGGCAATGAGCAGTTCTTC
17	TRBJ2-3	TRBV15	TRBD2	NA	CATSRELAGVSPDTQYF	TGTGCCACCAGCAGAGAACTAGCGGGGGTGTCCCCGGATACGCAGTATTTT
15	TRBJ2-3	TRBV6-1	NA	many	CASRSTGANTDTQYF	TGTGCCAGCAGGTCAACCGGGGCAAATACAGATACGCAGTATTTT
15	TRBJ2-1	TRBV7-9	NA	many	CASSPTTGNYNEQFF	TGTGCCAGCAGCCCAACTACAGGGAACTACAATGAGCAGTTCTTC
16	TRBJ2-1	TRBV20-1	TRBD2	few	CSARDWSTGGPSEQFF	TGCAGTGCTAGAGATTGGTCGACGGGGGGGCCGAGTGAGCAGTTCTTC
14	TRBJ2-2	TRBV11-3	NA	few	CASSLGFGTGELFF	TGTGCCAGCAGCTTGGGGTTCGGCACCGGGGAGCTGTTTTTT
17	TRBJ2-6	TRBV4-2	NA	NA	CASSHGVESGGANVLTF	TGTGCCAGCAGCCATGGCGTAGAATCGGGCGGGGCCAACGTCCTGACTTTC
15	TRBJ2-1	TRBV29-1	TRBD2	NA	CSVVILAGVGSEQFF	TGCAGCGTTGTAATACTAGCGGGAGTCGGAAGTGAGCAGTTCTTC
13	TRBJ2-7	TRBV5-1	NA	few	CASSQTGPGEQYF	TGCGCCAGCAGCCAGACTGGTCCGGGCGAGCAGTACTTC
15	TRBJ2-2	TRBV7-3	NA	NA	CASSLTAGQPGSCFF	NA
13	TRBJ2-1	TRBV2	NA	NA	CASRREGVGEQFF	TGTGCCAGCAGGAGAGAGGGGGTGGGAGAGCAGTTCTTC
12	TRBJ2-1	TRBV7-3	NA	many	CASGLSYNEQFF	TGTGCCAGCGGGCTTTCCTACAATGAGCAGTTCTTC